The 21 T cell receptor beta chains given below trace back to one sample, sequenced in a study of OX40 agonist ivuxolimab in advanced cancers. Some clones are missing from TCRdb's copy, which holds only in-frame ones; the method was immunoSEQ multiplex PCR. The sample lists over 85,000 clones; roughly 87% were seen once. This specimen was CD4+ or CD8+ T cells sorted from blood, taken in a trial of the OX40 agonist ivuxolimab. The source of these receptors is an adult with an advanced solid tumor such as melanoma, head and neck, liver or kidney cancer.

The rearrangement links TRBV14 to TRBJ2-3; D remains unclear. The germline V gene has CDR1 SGHDN and CDR2 FVKESK. V was trimmed by 5 bases and J by 0 bases, leaving 3 bases between them. This CDR3 spans 12 amino acids. The CDR3 coding sequence is TGTGCCAGCAGCGCTAGCACAGATACGCAGTATTTT. Translating gives CASSASTDTQYF.

V usage is TRBV5-5 and J usage is TRBJ2-7; 9 positions agree with TRBD1. Germline loops: CDR1 SGHKS, CDR2 YYEKEE (reference sequence). V dropped 0 bases and J dropped 3; count of bases not matched to a gene: 4. This CDR3 has 15 amino acids. Written as DNA, the CDR3 is TGTGCCAGCAGCTTGGTGACAGGGGGTAGCTACGAGCAGTACTTC. Its translation is CASSLVTGGSYEQYF.

This sequence joins TRBV6-1 and TRBJ1-5; 10 bases line up with TRBD1. Per germline, CDR1 MNHNS and CDR2 SASEGT. V lost 5 bases, J lost 2 bases, and 3 bases stayed unmatched. There are 15 residues in the CDR3. CDR3 protein: CASSPGTGGNQPQHF. The CDR3 DNA reads as TGTGCCAGCAGTCCCGGGACAGGGGGCAATCAGCCCCAGCATTTT.

This rearrangement joins TRBV29-1 to TRBJ2-1; D is perhaps TRBD1 (5 bases). The germline gives CDR1 SQVTM, CDR2 ANQGSEA. V lost 4 bases and J 8 bases, leaving 15 bases between the germline ends. The CDR3 covers 13 residues. The CDR3 loop reads CSVVGQGGHEQFF. CDR3 nucleotides: TGCAGCGTTGTTGGGCAGGGTGGGCATGAGCAGTTCTTC.

This clone is a singleton in its sample. V and J are TRBV14 and TRBJ2-5, with 12 bases that match TRBD2. The CDR3 is made up of 17 amino acids. Germline loops: CDR1 SGHDN, CDR2 FVKESK. Unmatched junction bases numbered 6, after V lost 1 base and J lost 3 bases. DNA of the CDR3: TGTGCCAGCAGCCAAGTTTTGCTAGCGGGAGGGAAAGAGACCCAGTACTTC. Translated: CASSQVLLAGGKETQYF.

The chain carries TRBV4-2 and TRBJ1-4; no firm D call. Germline loops: CDR1 LGHNA, CDR2 YNFKEQ. V was pared by 1 base and J by 3 bases, with 9 bases between. The CDR3 loop spans 15 amino acids. Here the CDR3 reads CASSQVGGPNEKLFF. The DNA for the CDR3 is TGTGCCAGCAGCCAAGTAGGTGGCCCTAATGAAAAACTGTTTTTT.

The rearrangement uses TRBV5-1 and TRBJ2-5; tentatively, D is TRBD1 (6 bases). The CDR3 runs to 14 residues. The germline gives CDR1 SGHRS, CDR2 YFSETQ. Deletions cut 1 base from V and 3 bases from J, with 10 bases between. This chain's CDR3 is CASSLTPGEETQYF. Written as DNA, the CDR3 is TGCGCCAGCAGCTTGACCCCAGGGGAAGAGACCCAGTACTTC.

This chain links TRBV7-2 with TRBJ2-1; D call uncertain. CDR1 is SGHTA and CDR2 is FQGNSA in the germline V gene. The CDR3 consists of 15 residues. The ends were cut back, 0 bases at V and 5 bases at J, with 11 bases in the middle. CDR3 protein: CASSLAGPPHNEQFF. The CDR3, as DNA: TGTGCCAGCAGCTTAGCCGGGCCCCCCCACAATGAGCAGTTCTTC.

The chain couples TRBV7-3 to TRBJ2-2; tentative D call: TRBD2 (6 bases). The CDR3 is 14 residues long. V shed 4 bases and J shed 5 bases, with 11 bases lying between them. CDR1 is SGHTA, CDR2 FQGTGA, per germline. The CDR3 nucleotides read TGTGCCAGCAGCTCTACAGGACTAACCGGGGAGCTGTTTTTT. Encoded protein: CASSSTGLTGELFF.

V is TRBV18 and J is TRBJ1-2; a weak D match, TRBD1 (5 bases). Trimming removed 2 bases at V and 7 bases at J, with 14 bases between. The germline gives CDR1 KGHSH, CDR2 LQKENI. There are 14 residues in the CDR3. The CDR3 DNA sequence: TGTGCCAGCTCACCAAGTTCAGGGTACGGTGGCTACACCTTC. It specifies CASSPSSGYGGYTF.

V and J are TRBV18 and TRBJ2-3; the D gene is possibly TRBD1 (6 bases). CDR3 length equals 15 residues. V was shortened by 5 bases and J by 3 bases, with 15 bases between the two germline ends. The germline gives CDR1 KGHSH, CDR2 LQKENI. CDR3 loop: CASSSRQARTDTQYF. DNA of the CDR3: TGTGCCAGCTCATCCAGACAGGCCAGAACAGATACGCAGTATTTT.

The J gene is TRBJ2-3, the V gene TRBV11-3; D is perhaps TRBD2 (5 bases). Trimming removed 1 base from V and 0 bases from J, with 8 bases in between. CDR1 is SGHNT and CDR2 is YENEEA in the germline V gene. The CDR3 sequence is 15 residues long. The CDR3 reads CASSLVSGSTDTQYF. The CDR3 coding sequence is TGTGCCAGCAGCTTAGTGAGCGGTAGCACAGATACGCAGTATTTT.

The chain has TRBV7-9 and TRBJ2-1, with D perhaps matching TRBD2 (5 bases). The germline CDR1 and CDR2 sequences are SEHNR and FQNEAQ (reference sequence). The CDR3 contains 17 residues. Trimming shortened V by 1 base and J by 7 bases, and 20 bases separated the two germline ends. CDR3 nucleotide sequence: TGTGCCAGCAGCTTAGTAGGCGTTAGCGCCCAAACTAATGAGCAGTTCTTC. This gives the protein CASSLVGVSAQTNEQFF.

The gene calls are TRBV5-4 and TRBJ2-1; 12 positions agree with TRBD2. Germline trimming cut 4 bases from V and 9 bases from J; bases unmatched to any gene: 8. The CDR3 consists of 15 residues. From germline, CDR1 is SGHNT and CDR2 YYREEE (reference sequence). CDR3 loop: CASSPTSGRSTEQFF. CDR3 nucleotides: TGTGCCAGCAGCCCTACTAGCGGGAGGTCCACTGAGCAGTTCTTC.

The CDR3 nucleotides read TGTGCCAGCAGTTACGGGCAGGACGGAAACACCATATATTTT. Translating it yields CASSYGQDGNTIYF. V is TRBV6-6 and J is TRBJ1-3; D remains unclear. The germline V gene encodes CDR1 MNHNY and CDR2 SVGAGI (reference sequence). V was pared by 2 bases and J by 4 bases, with 9 bases between. The CDR3 runs to 14 residues.

This clone is a singleton in its sample. The chain recombines TRBV11-1 with TRBJ2-7; D is perhaps TRBD1 or TRBD2 (5 bases each). Trimming left V 6 bases short and J 3 bases short, with 12 bases between. This CDR3 comprises 13 residues. Germline V gene sequence: CDR1 SGHAT, CDR2 FQDESV (reference sequence). The CDR3 nucleotides are TGTGCCAGCAGTAGGGACGGCCACTACGAGCAGTACTTC. Translated: CASSRDGHYEQYF.

The J gene is TRBJ1-2, the V gene TRBV6-4; D remains unclear. Germline lookup yields CDR1 MRHNA and CDR2 SNTAGT. V gave up 5 bases and J gave up 2 bases, with 15 bases separating them. The CDR3 is made up of 15 amino acids. The CDR3 bases are TGTGCCAGCAGTCTGGACCATTCCGGGAACTATGGCTACACCTTC. This encodes CASSLDHSGNYGYTF.

This clone has only one observation. The CDR3 spells CASSHATGGTEAFF. The CDR3 DNA reads as TGCGCCAGCAGTCATGCAACAGGGGGAACTGAAGCTTTCTTT. This rearrangement joins TRBV5-1 to TRBJ1-1; 8 bases are a match to TRBD1. The CDR3 extends over 14 amino acids. Trimming took 5 bases from V and 5 from J; bases not matched to a gene: 8. Germline V CDR1 and CDR2: SGHRS, YFSETQ.

CDR3 residues: CASSPEGPGNVIRGANVLTF. CDR3 nucleotides: TGTGCCAGCTCACCAGAAGGACCAGGAAACGTCATACGTGGGGCCAACGTCCTGACTTTC. The V and J genes are TRBV18 and TRBJ2-6, with D hard to call. The length of the CDR3 is 20 residues. Looked up from germline, CDR1 is KGHSH and CDR2 is LQKENI. Trimming removed 2 bases from V and 3 bases from J, with 23 bases in between.

This chain uses TRBV6-1 with TRBJ1-1; D gene unclear. The germline V gene encodes CDR1 MNHNS and CDR2 SASEGT. Trimming left V 3 bases short and J 0 bases short, with 8 bases between. The CDR3 spans 14 residues. CDR3 sequence reads: CASSEGRMNTEAFF. CDR3 sequence (DNA): TGTGCCAGCAGTGAGGGCAGAATGAACACTGAAGCTTTCTTT.

This clone is a singleton in its sample. Other nucleotide sequences from this sample produce the same CDR3. The chain employs TRBV6-6 and TRBJ2-7, with D possibly TRBD1 on 6 matching bases. Germline CDR1 MNHNY, CDR2 SVGAGI (reference sequence). The V end was cut by 9 bases, the J end by 0 bases, with 15 bases between. This CDR3 spans 14 amino acids. CDR3: CASSRDRSSYEQYF. The CDR3 DNA follows: TGTGCCAGTAGTCGCGACAGGAGCTCCTACGAGCAGTACTTC.